This T cell receptor (beta chain) originates from a study of identical twins (dated by TCRdb to about 2016). A note on the overall study: To test whether fetal clonotypes persist, the study used deep sequencing on TCR alpha and beta repertoires from monozygotic twins, unrelated adults of various ages, and cord blood. Replicate twin experiments were performed at different times using different library preparation protocols to rule out contamination.

Study-wide conclusions, independent of this receptor: In monozygotic twins, recombination models systematically underestimated out-of-frame TCR alpha sharing, but the models matched the sharing seen between unrelated individuals. Compared with coincidental sharing between unrelated individuals, out-of-frame TCR alpha sequences shared between twins had an excess of sequences with low generation probability. Because the same donors could not be followed over many years, conclusions were based on cross-sectional statistical analysis. Zero-insertion analyses could be partly confounded by invariant T cells such as MAIT and iNKT, although diverse VJ usage argued against such confounding for most clonotypes. Abundant cord blood beta clonotypes carried fewer insertions; young adult naive repertoires showed a weaker similar trend, while memory repertoires showed none. In beta out-of-frame sequences, excess twin sharing was weaker, because having fewer shared sequences lowered the signal-to-noise ratio.

Every donor was a healthy Caucasian. Three pairs of female monozygotic twins, all aged 18 to 29 years, made up the twin cohort. Using Miltenyi CD45RO+ enrichment and human naive T-cell isolation kits, memory (CD45RO+) and naive T cells were isolated from PBMC. The method behind the library was 5' RACE. Sequencing was performed on an Illumina HiSeq 2000. Template switching added a universal primer binding site, and the final cDNA carried a unique molecular identifier that allowed TCR cDNA molecules to be counted accurately. First-strand cDNA for TCR alpha and beta chains was synthesized from specific primers in the conserved constant-segment region. To control for contamination, every cDNA library carried two barcodes: a SMART-Mk sample barcode plus Illumina barcodes. TruSeq adapter sequences, together with Illumina sample barcodes, were added in two successive PCR steps. TCR alpha and beta cDNA libraries were sequenced on the Illumina HiSeq platform with custom primers. The study's own analysis went as follows. MiGEC was used to process raw reads and extract unique molecular identifiers, and MiXCR was used to find CDR3 positions. For each individual, recombination models were inferred using an EM algorithm with the repgenHMM and IGoR tools. The analysis of shared clonotypes was done with the tcR package in R, with sharing normalized by the product of cloneset sizes. Out-of-frame nonproductive sequences were analyzed to study raw recombination free of thymic and clonal selection effects. TCRdb cleaned the public reads at Q25 with fastp, built clones with MiXCR and kept in-frame beta chains. When rows share a CDR3 protein, they turn into one entry using the most common DNA and genes. The V and J calls follow TCRdb's processing rather than the paper's. This sample holds under 250,000 distinct CDR3 sequences; about 7.5% were observed only once. Just under 2% of the sample rests with the top ten.

Notes on this clonotype: The target of this receptor is not known. Per-base quality was not reported, and no clone a single base away is much larger than it.

V loses 5 bases of germline sequence and J loses 5 bases, and the interval between the two ends is 12 bases. Including cysteine and phenylalanine, the CDR3 has 14 amino acids. The read is trimmed to its CDR3 DNA, 42 bases read in frame from base 1. The germline V gene (reference sequence) sets CDR1 to SEHNR and CDR2 to FQNEAQ. This sample also appeared in a second study, on yellow fever vaccine responses in identical twins. That second publication adds: The T cell response to vaccination in identical twins was reported by the authors to appear partly convergent and partly personalized. In the study, vaccine-responding T cell clones were precisely tracked in identical twins.

The rearranged chain carries TRBV7-9 and TRBJ2-2, with TRBD1 tentatively as D gene (7 bases match). Sequencing was carried out using memory (CD45RO+) T cells sorted from blood. In the paper's terms, the cell subset or site label means: CD45RO+ enriched T cells. The sequence was collected from a woman under 30 in good health. The DNA reads TGTGCCAGCAGCCCACAGGGGAGGACCGGGGAGCTGTTTTTT. This is translated as CASSPQGRTGELFF.